One sample yielded the 5 T cell receptor beta chains listed below, sequenced in a study of early T cells in non-severe SARS-CoV-2 infection. TCRdb ran MiXCR on the 5' RACE reads and lists one entry per CDR3 protein. The sample contains 34,000 or so distinct CDR3 sequences, about 9.9% of which appear only once. Sequenced: whole blood. These receptors were taken from an adult who was a healthcare worker with PCR-confirmed SARS-CoV-2 infection or an uninfected control (not recorded which).

In this sample, this clonotype turned up a few times. The CDR3 DNA reads as TGTGCCATCAGTGAGAGCCTTAACACTGAAGCTTTCTTT. Its protein is CAISESLNTEAFF. This chain joins TRBV10-3 and TRBJ1-1; no clear D gene. Trimming left V 2 bases short and J 2 bases short, with 6 bases between. This CDR3 has 13 amino acids. Looked up from germline, CDR1 is ENHRY and CDR2 is SYGVKD.

This clonotype was detected many times. The J gene is TRBJ2-7, the V gene TRBV6-2 or TRBV6-3; 9 bases fit TRBD1. The CDR3 consists of 16 residues. Germline-derived CDR1 and CDR2 are MNHEY and SVGEGT. Trimming took 5 bases from V and 5 from J; bases not matched to a gene: 13. DNA of the CDR3: TGTGCCAGCAGTCTCCAATACGGGACAGGGAGCCACGAGCAGTACTTC. Its translation: CASSLQYGTGSHEQYF.

J is TRBJ2-5 and V is TRBV12-3 or TRBV12-4; 9 bases are shared with TRBD2. V lost 5 bases to trimming and J lost 3 bases; unmatched junction nucleotides: 7. The CDR3 consists of 15 residues. This chain's CDR3 is CASSPRVAGEETQYF. The DNA for the CDR3 is TGTGCCAGCAGTCCTCGGGTAGCGGGGGAAGAGACCCAGTACTTC.

This clonotype was counted many times. The chain has TRBV3-1 and TRBJ2-3, with 9 bases aligning to TRBD2. This CDR3 is 16 amino acids long. V was clipped by 3 bases and J by 2 bases; unmatched bases: 6. The germline CDR1 and CDR2 sequences are LGHDT and YNNKEL (reference sequence). CDR3 DNA sequence: TGTGCCAGCAGCCATTTAGCGGGGGCCTACACAGATACGCAGTATTTT. Translating it yields CASSHLAGAYTDTQYF.

The sample holds many counts of this clonotype. The rearrangement uses TRBV7-9 and TRBJ2-5; 9 bases fit TRBD1. The V and J ends lost 4 bases and 5 bases, in that order; junction bases with no gene match: 17. Germline V gives CDR1 SEHNR, CDR2 FQNEAQ (reference sequence). This CDR3 is built from 18 residues. CDR3 in amino acids: CASSSISGTGRLLETQYF. Written as DNA, the CDR3 is TGTGCCAGCAGCTCCATTTCCGGGACAGGGCGGTTATTGGAGACCCAGTACTTC.